What follows describes a single T cell receptor beta chain. The protocol was immunoSEQ multiplex PCR, while the TCRdb copy is restricted to in-frame clones and leaves out a portion. The sample contains some 640,000 clones, approximately 89% of which appear only once. Germline loops: CDR1 SNHLY, CDR2 FYNNEI. V lost 11 bases to trimming and J lost 2 bases, with 18 bases between them. The CDR3 totals 14 residues. The data originate from a study of shared T cell receptors in the human thymus. This same sample was also taken into another study, of human thymus T cells. That report adds: Resections that were taken during corrective heart surgery supplied the thymus tissue. Thymic and blood repertoires appeared to carry a bias in their V and J gene usage.

Sequencing input: thymocytes. The receptor comes from a boy in the first two years of life with a congenital heart defect. The chain recombines TRBV2 with TRBJ1-1, with D tentatively TRBD1 (5 bases). The CDR3 coding sequence is TGTGCCCTCGTTGTTCCCGGGGGAAACACTGAAGCTTTCTTT. As protein: CALVVPGGNTEAFF.